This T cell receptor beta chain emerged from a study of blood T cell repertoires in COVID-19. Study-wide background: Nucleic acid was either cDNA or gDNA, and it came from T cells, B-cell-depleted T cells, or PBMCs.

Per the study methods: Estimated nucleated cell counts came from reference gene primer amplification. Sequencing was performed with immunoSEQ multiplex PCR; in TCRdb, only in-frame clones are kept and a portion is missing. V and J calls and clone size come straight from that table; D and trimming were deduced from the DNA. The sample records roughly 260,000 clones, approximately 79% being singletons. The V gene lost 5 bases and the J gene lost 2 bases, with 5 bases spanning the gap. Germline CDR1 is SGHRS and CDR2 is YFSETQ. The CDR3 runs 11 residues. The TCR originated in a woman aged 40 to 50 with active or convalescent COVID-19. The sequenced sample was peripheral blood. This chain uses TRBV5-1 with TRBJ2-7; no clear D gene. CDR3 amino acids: CASSNTYEQYF. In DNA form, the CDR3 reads TGCGCCAGCAGTAATACCTACGAGCAGTACTTC.